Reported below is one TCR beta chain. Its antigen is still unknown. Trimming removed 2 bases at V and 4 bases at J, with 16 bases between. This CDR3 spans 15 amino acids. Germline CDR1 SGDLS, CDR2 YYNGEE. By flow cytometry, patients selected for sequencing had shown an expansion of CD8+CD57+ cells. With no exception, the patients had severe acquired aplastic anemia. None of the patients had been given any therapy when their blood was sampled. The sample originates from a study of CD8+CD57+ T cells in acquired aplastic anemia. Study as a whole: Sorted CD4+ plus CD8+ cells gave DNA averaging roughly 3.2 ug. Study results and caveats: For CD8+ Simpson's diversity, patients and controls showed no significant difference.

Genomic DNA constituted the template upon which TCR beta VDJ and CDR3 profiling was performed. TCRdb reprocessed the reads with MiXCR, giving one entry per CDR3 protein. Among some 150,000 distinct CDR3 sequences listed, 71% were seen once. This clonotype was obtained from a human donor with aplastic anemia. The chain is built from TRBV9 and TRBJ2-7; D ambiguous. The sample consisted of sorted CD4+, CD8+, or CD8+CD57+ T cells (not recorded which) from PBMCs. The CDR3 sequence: CASSVGDRVEYEQYF. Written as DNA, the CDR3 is TGTGCCAGCAGCGTCGGTGACCGTGTGGAATACGAGCAGTACTTC.